These T cell receptor beta chains were read from a single sample in a study of blood T cells in healthy people across ages. TCRdb reprocessed the 5' RACE reads via MiXCR and lists one record per CDR3 protein. The data contain a few hundred thousand distinct CDR3 sequences, approximately 26% of them singletons. The same sample was also used in a study of T cells of mothers and their children.

The sequenced sample consisted of blood. All receptors come from a boy aged 2 to 10 in good health. CDR3s include the opening cysteine and the closing phenylalanine or tryptophan. The D gene is left open where the match is weak. The size entry is marked missing in some rows and otherwise reads once, few, many or a size class.

J gene	clone size	D gene	V gene	CDR3 protein	CDR3 DNA
TRBJ2-1	.	TRBD1	TRBV9	CASSLQGAGIGNEQFF	TGTGCCAGCAGCTTACAGGGGGCAGGAATAGGGAATGAGCAGTTCTTC
TRBJ2-5	few	.	TRBV29-1	CSVHGGPGTQYF	TGCAGCGTACATGGGGGCCCCGGGACCCAGTACTTC
TRBJ2-3	few	TRBD2	TRBV7-2	CASSPYTSGQYF	TGTGCCAGCAGCCCATACACTAGCGGACAGTATTTT
TRBJ1-4	.	.	TRBV5-1	CASSWGAPATNEKLFF	TGCGCCAGCAGCTGGGGAGCTCCTGCAACTAATGAAAAACTGTTTTTT
TRBJ1-1	.	.	TRBV7-8	CASSLGGHNTEAFF	TGTGCCAGCAGCTTAGGGGGACACAACACTGAAGCTTTCTTT
TRBJ2-5	.	TRBD1	TRBV27	CASSLDRNRVTQYF	TGTGCCAGCAGTTTGGACAGGAATAGGGTGACCCAGTACTTC
TRBJ2-4	few	TRBD1	TRBV5-1	CASSSMDRIDIQYF	TGCGCCAGCAGCTCCATGGACAGGATCGACATTCAGTACTTC
TRBJ2-4	.	.	TRBV19	CASSIGLAAYDKNIQYF	TGTGCCAGTAGTATAGGGTTGGCAGCCTATGACAAAAACATTCAGTACTTC
TRBJ2-1	.	.	TRBV6-7	CASSYVPRVWRVNEQFF	TGTGCCAGCAGTTACGTTCCCAGGGTATGGCGGGTCAATGAGCAGTTCTTC
TRBJ2-5	.	.	TRBV5-1	CASSLGSKNRGLDQYF	TGCGCCAGCAGCTTGGGGAGTAAAAACCGCGGTTTGGACCAGTACTTC
TRBJ2-5	.	TRBD2	TRBV12-3/TRBV12-4	CASSIAGTSGGAETQYF	TGTGCCAGCAGCATAGCCGGGACTAGCGGGGGGGCAGAGACCCAGTACTTC
TRBJ1-2	few	TRBD1	TRBV5-5	CASSSALRDRVYDTF	TGTGCCAGCAGCAGCGCCCTCCGGGACAGGGTATATGACACCTTC
TRBJ2-7	few	.	TRBV5-1	CASSLDSLSSYEQYF	TGCGCCAGCAGCTTGGACAGTCTCAGCTCCTACGAGCAGTACTTC
TRBJ1-2	.	TRBD1	TRBV6-5	CASSYTGGSYGYTF	TGTGCCAGCAGTTACACAGGGGGATCCTATGGCTACACCTTC
TRBJ2-7	.	TRBD1	TRBV19	CASSAGTGNYEQYF	TGTGCCAGTTCCGCCGGGACAGGGAACTACGAGCAGTACTTC
TRBJ2-4	few	.	TRBV7-9	CASTARGHAKNIQYF	TGTGCCAGCACCGCGCGGGGACATGCCAAAAACATTCAGTACTTC
TRBJ1-2	many	.	TRBV7-9	CASSPTPGSGYTF	TGTGCCAGCAGTCCAACCCCGGGGTCTGGCTACACCTTC
TRBJ2-3	.	.	TRBV6-2/TRBV6-3	CASRLGGPDTQYF	TGTGCCAGCAGACTGGGGGGACCAGATACGCAGTATTTT
TRBJ2-5	few	.	TRBV25-1	CASSPPQMGTKGGETQYF	TGTGCCAGCAGTCCTCCTCAAATGGGGACAAAAGGGGGAGAGACCCAGTACTTC
TRBJ1-5	.	.	TRBV10-3	CAIRGDGHSNQPQHF	TGTGCCATCAGGGGGGACGGTCATAGCAATCAGCCCCAGCATTTT
TRBJ2-7	.	TRBD2	TRBV5-1	CASSNLAGTSGNEQYF	TGCGCCAGCAGCAACCTCGCTGGGACTAGCGGGAACGAGCAGTACTTC
TRBJ2-5	few	.	TRBV15	CATGLQETQYF	TGTGCCACCGGGTTGCAAGAGACCCAGTACTTC
TRBJ2-4	.	TRBD1	TRBV7-2	CASSSQGNLAKNIQYF	TGTGCCAGCAGCTCACAGGGGAACCTAGCCAAAAACATTCAGTACTTC
TRBJ2-1	few	TRBD2	TRBV19	CASSPAGTIEQFF	TGTGCCAGTAGTCCTGCCGGGACTATTGAGCAGTTCTTC
TRBJ2-2	few	.	TRBV11-2	CASSSIATGRLLFF	TGTGCCAGCAGCTCAATCGCGACGGGCAGGTTACTGTTTTTT
TRBJ2-4	few	TRBD1	TRBV4-1	CASSQLSLTGTDIQYF	TGCGCCAGCAGCCAACTATCCTTGACAGGGACGGACATTCAGTACTTC
TRBJ1-1	few	.	TRBV29-1	CSVEGWGARETEAFF	TGCAGCGTTGAGGGGTGGGGGGCCCGGGAAACTGAAGCTTTCTTT
TRBJ2-5	few	TRBD1	TRBV10-3	CAISEPTGRGETQYF	TGTGCCATCAGTGAACCGACAGGGAGAGGAGAGACCCAGTACTTC
TRBJ1-2	.	.	TRBV7-6	CASSPVGLANYGYTF	TGTGCCAGCAGCCCCGTCGGTCTAGCTAACTATGGCTACACCTTC
TRBJ1-2	.	TRBD1	TRBV6-1	CASSPTGGSNYGYTF	TGTGCCAGCAGTCCTACAGGGGGCTCTAACTATGGCTACACCTTC
TRBJ1-2	.	TRBD1	TRBV25-1	CASSPSHRGRTYGYTF	TGTGCCAGCAGCCCCAGCCACAGGGGGCGGACCTATGGCTACACCTTC
TRBJ1-5	few	.	TRBV4-2	CASQKTGGDQPQHF	TGTGCCAGCCAAAAGACAGGCGGAGATCAGCCCCAGCATTTT
TRBJ2-1	.	TRBD2	TRBV29-1	CSVKGLWGYNEQFF	TGCAGCGTCAAGGGACTATGGGGCTACAATGAGCAGTTCTTC
TRBJ1-5	.	.	TRBV20-1	CSAVGAWGGIQPQHF	TGCAGTGCGGTGGGGGCCTGGGGGGGCATCCAGCCCCAGCATTTT
TRBJ2-7	.	.	TRBV5-4	CASSPFGTNYEQYF	TGTGCCAGCAGCCCCTTTGGCACGAACTACGAGCAGTACTTC
TRBJ2-5	.	.	TRBV10-3	CAISESEAPSDF	TGTGCCATCAGTGAGTCGGAGGCCCCGAGTGACTTC
TRBJ2-1	few	.	TRBV5-1	CASSLEQILGNEQFF	TGCGCCAGCAGCTTGGAACAGATCTTGGGGAATGAGCAGTTCTTC
TRBJ2-7	.	TRBD2	TRBV4-3	CASSPGTSGSQQYEQYF	TGCGCCAGCAGCCCCGGGACTAGCGGGAGTCAGCAATACGAGCAGTACTTC
TRBJ2-5	.	TRBD2	TRBV7-2	CASSSLIGGRAGETQYF	TGTGCCAGCAGCTCGCTTATAGGCGGGAGGGCCGGGGAGACCCAGTACTTC
TRBJ2-5	.	TRBD2	TRBV6-2/TRBV6-3	CASSYEASGGSQETQYF	TGTGCCAGCAGTTACGAGGCTAGCGGGGGGTCCCAAGAGACCCAGTACTTC
TRBJ2-4	.	.	TRBV6-2/TRBV6-3	CASSYALEGAQNIQYF	TGTGCCAGCAGTTACGCCCTAGAGGGAGCCCAAAACATTCAGTACTTC
TRBJ2-5	.	.	TRBV20-1	CSARGLAETQYF	TGCAGTGCTAGAGGCCTAGCTGAGACCCAGTACTTC
TRBJ1-6	.	.	TRBV30	CAWSASGGDGSPLHF	TGTGCCTGGAGCGCCTCGGGAGGGGACGGTTCACCCCTCCACTTT
TRBJ2-3	.	.	TRBV12-3/TRBV12-4	CASSLSGGVAAGGDTQYF	TGTGCCAGCAGTTTGTCTGGCGGGGTTGCAGCCGGCGGAGATACGCAGTATTTT
TRBJ2-1	.	.	TRBV14	CASSQLLLSSYNEQFF	TGTGCCAGTAGCCAGCTGTTACTGAGCTCCTACAATGAGCAGTTCTTC